These 12 T cell receptor beta chains were all obtained from the same sample, sequenced in a study of yellow fever vaccine responses in identical twins. MiXCR, run by TCRdb on the RT-PCR reads, gives a single entry per CDR3 protein. In the table there are a few thousand distinct CDR3 sequences, approximately 83% of which are singletons. Specimen: T cells from blood (PBMCs), unsorted or a sorted subset (not recorded which), collected before or after yellow fever vaccination (not recorded which). Receptors originate from a woman under 30 who received the yellow fever vaccine.

The chain is built from TRBV18 and TRBJ1-1; tentative D call: TRBD1 (6 bases). This CDR3 contains 15 residues. Germline V gene data show CDR1 as KGHSH and CDR2 as LQKENI. The V gene lost 4 bases and the J gene lost 4 bases, with 16 bases spanning the gap. CDR3 bases: TGTGCCAGCTCACTCGGGGGGCAGGGCGGCACTGAAGCTTTCTTT. This encodes CASSLGGQGGTEAFF.

V is TRBV5-1 and J is TRBJ2-7, with D unclear. Trimming stripped 5 bases from V and 1 base from J, with 10 bases between. Germline assignment: CDR1 SGHRS and CDR2 YFSETQ. CDR3 size: 13 residues. CDR3 loop: CASRADGSYEQYF. In nucleotides, the CDR3 is TGCGCCAGCAGGGCGGACGGATCCTACGAGCAGTACTTC.

J is TRBJ2-7 and V is TRBV20-1, with D possibly matching TRBD2 (7 bases). CDR1 is DFQATT and CDR2 is SNEGSKA in the germline V gene (reference sequence). The V end lost 0 bases, the J end lost 2 bases, and 14 bases lay between the germline ends. The CDR3 covers 15 residues. The CDR3 coding sequence is TGCAGTGCTAGAGATCTGGGGGGGCCGACCTACGAGCAGTACTTC. Protein sequence: CSARDLGGPTYEQYF.

The chain carries TRBV12-3 or TRBV12-4 and TRBJ2-7; 8 nucleotides match TRBD1. This CDR3 region has 15 residues. The V gene end was trimmed by 4 bases and the J gene end by 6 bases; junction bases not matched to a gene: 11. The CDR3 reads CASSWVTGVLSEQYF. CDR3 in DNA: TGTGCCAGCAGTTGGGTGACAGGGGTCCTTTCCGAGCAGTACTTC.

The chain is built from TRBV10-1 and TRBJ2-1; 8 bases fit TRBD2. Looked up from germline, CDR1 is WNHNN and CDR2 is SYGVQD (reference sequence). The V segment lost 5 bases and the J segment 9 bases; nucleotides outside the gene matches: 3. This CDR3 is 12 amino acids long. The CDR3 DNA follows: TGCGCCAGCAGTCCGGGACTAGGTGAGCAGTTCTTC. This sequence encodes CASSPGLGEQFF.

Here the CDR3 reads CSVEGDYDEKLFF. CDR3 bases: TGCAGCGTTGAAGGCGATTATGATGAAAAACTGTTTTTT. The chain joins TRBV29-1 to TRBJ1-4; D is undetermined. The V and J ends lost 1 base and 6 bases respectively, with 9 bases between them. Germline CDR1 and CDR2: SQVTM and ANQGSEA. The length of the CDR3 is 13 residues.

The J gene is TRBJ2-2, the V gene TRBV4-3, with 10 bases that match TRBD2. J lost 7 bases, V lost 6 bases, and 11 bases had no gene match. This CDR3 has 16 amino acids. Germline CDR1 reads LGHNA; CDR2 reads YSLEER. The CDR3 DNA reads TGCGCCAGCAGGACCACTCTAGCGGGAGTTGTCGGGGAGCTGTTTTTT. Protein: CASRTTLAGVVGELFF.

V and J are TRBV6-5 and TRBJ2-7; 8 bases map to TRBD2. This CDR3 region has 16 residues. Unmatched junction bases numbered 9, after V lost 2 bases and J lost 3 bases. Looked up from germline, CDR1 is MNHEY and CDR2 is SVGAGI. As DNA, the CDR3 is TGTGCCAGCAGTTACAAAGCTAGCGGGCATTTCTACGAGCAGTACTTC. This codes for CASSYKASGHFYEQYF.

The gene calls are TRBV5-1 and TRBJ1-1, with D possibly being TRBD1 (5 bases). Germline V gives CDR1 SGHRS, CDR2 YFSETQ. The V end was cut by 1 base, the J end by 4 bases, with 14 bases between. CDR3 size: 15 residues. The CDR3 DNA reads as TGCGCCAGCAGCTTGCAGGGAATGGAGGGCACTGAAGCTTTCTTT. Protein sequence: CASSLQGMEGTEAFF.

The chain has TRBV11-3 and TRBJ2-1, with TRBD2 matching over 9 bases. This CDR3 is built from 14 residues. Germline CDR1 and CDR2: SGHNT and YENEEA. V lost 0 bases, J lost 9 bases, and 3 bases stayed unmatched. The DNA for the CDR3 is TGTGCCAGCAGCTTAGACTCTAGCGGGGTTGAGCAGTTCTTC. It specifies CASSLDSSGVEQFF.

The chain has TRBV29-1 and TRBJ1-1; D is uncertain. The CDR3 contains 15 residues. Trimming shortened V by 6 bases and J by 0 bases, and 17 bases separated the two germline ends. CDR1 and CDR2 from the germline V gene are SQVTM and ANQGSEA. The CDR3 DNA sequence: TGCAGCGTCGCATTTGGATCCGGGATGAACACTGAAGCTTTCTTT. Translated, it gives CSVAFGSGMNTEAFF.

As regards this clonotype: One end of the junction does not line up with germline, which may come from a read error. The chain combines TRBV7-7 with TRBJ2-7; no clear D. Germline loops: CDR1 SSHAT, CDR2 FNYEAQ (reference sequence). The CDR3 length is 13 residues. Here the CDR3 reads CASSLAPRFEQYF. In DNA form, the CDR3 reads TGTGCTAGCAGCTTAGCCCCGAGGTTTGAGCAGTACTTC.